The clone carrying this T cell receptor beta chain was seen repeatedly, ten times or more. Attachment of unique molecular identifiers to individual cDNA molecules was performed. TCRdb processed the 5' RACE reads anew with MiXCR; each CDR3 protein has one entry. Among 98,000 or so distinct CDR3 sequences, roughly 12% were seen once, and the ten largest hold approximately 4.4%. V lost 5 bases and J lost 5, with 18 bases in between. The CDR3 runs to 15 residues. Germline V gene data show CDR1 as SNHLY and CDR2 as FYNNEI. The entry originates in a study of early T cells in non-severe SARS-CoV-2 infection.

The J gene is TRBJ2-5, the V gene TRBV2, with D possibly TRBD2 on 5 matching bases. This specimen consisted of whole blood, obtained at baseline. This receptor was identified in an adult who was a healthcare worker with PCR-confirmed SARS-CoV-2 infection or an uninfected control (not recorded which). The CDR3 nucleotides are TGTGCCAGCAGTTCTGAGGGTCCTCGAGGGGAGACCCAGTACTTC. It encodes CASSSEGPRGETQYF.